The 6 T cell receptor beta chains below were found in one sample sequenced in a study of CD8 T cells in ankylosing spondylitis. Overall study results and limits: It appeared that ankylosing spondylitis blood was characterized by a TCR beta motif of roughly 8 highly homologous variants.

No antigen has been identified for these receptors. TCRdb re-analysed the 5' RACE reads in MiXCR, keeping a single row per CDR3 protein. The sample contains 350,000 to 450,000 distinct CDR3 sequences, about 24% of which appear only once. The material sequenced was blood, either unsorted or a sorted T cell fraction (not recorded which). Source of these receptors: a male donor with ankylosing spondylitis.

In this sample, this clonotype turned up once. V is TRBV18 and J is TRBJ1-1; D perhaps matches TRBD1 (5 bases). The CDR3 sequence is 13 residues long. Germline CDR1 KGHSH, CDR2 LQKENI. V lost 2 bases to trimming and J lost 3 bases, with 7 bases between them. The CDR3 nucleotides are TGTGCCAGCTCACCAGGGGCGGACACTGAAGCTTTCTTT. Residues: CASSPGADTEAFF.

The CDR3 DNA follows: TGCAGTGCCGCTGAGGGGTTCGATGGCTACACCTTC. Translated, it gives CSAAEGFDGYTF. This rearrangement joins TRBV20-1 to TRBJ1-2, with D tentatively TRBD1 (5 bases). CDR1 and CDR2 (germline): DFQATT, SNEGSKA (reference sequence). The CDR3 is 12 residues long. The ends were cut back, 6 bases at V and 6 bases at J, with 14 bases in the middle.

The genes are TRBV5-1 and TRBJ1-1; D is possibly TRBD1 (6 bases). CDR1 SGHRS and CDR2 YFSETQ come from the germline V gene. Between the trimmed V and J ends, which lost 3 bases and 6 bases, there was a span of 12 bases. The CDR3 is 13 residues long. CDR3 loop: CASSWTAGPEAFF. The CDR3 nucleotides read TGCGCCAGCAGCTGGACAGCCGGGCCTGAAGCTTTCTTT.

CDR3 nucleotide sequence: TGTGCCAGCAGTCCAAGGGGGAACACAGATACGCAGTATTTT. Translation: CASSPRGNTDTQYF. This chain joins TRBV11-3 and TRBJ2-3, with D tentatively TRBD1 (6 bases). There are 14 residues in the CDR3. Trimming cost V 6 bases and J 2 bases, with 12 bases left between them. CDR1 and CDR2 (germline): SGHNT, YENEEA.

This clonotype has just a few counts. The chain carries TRBV24-1 and TRBJ1-2; 7 nucleotides align to TRBD1. V lost 9 bases and J lost 5; bases outside the gene matches: 5. Germline CDR1 KGHDR, CDR2 SFDVKD. The CDR3 is made up of 12 amino acids. This CDR3 is CATSDRRYGYTF. The CDR3 nucleotides read TGTGCCACCTCGGACAGGCGGTATGGCTACACCTTC.

The gene calls are TRBV5-1 and TRBJ2-1, with a possible D match to TRBD2 (5 bases). Trimming left V 0 bases short and J 10 bases short, with 11 bases between. The CDR3 consists of 13 residues. CDR1 SGHRS and CDR2 YFSETQ come from the germline V gene. This CDR3 reads CASSLGYGGEQFF. CDR3 bases: TGCGCCAGCAGCTTGGGGTATGGCGGGGAGCAGTTCTTC.